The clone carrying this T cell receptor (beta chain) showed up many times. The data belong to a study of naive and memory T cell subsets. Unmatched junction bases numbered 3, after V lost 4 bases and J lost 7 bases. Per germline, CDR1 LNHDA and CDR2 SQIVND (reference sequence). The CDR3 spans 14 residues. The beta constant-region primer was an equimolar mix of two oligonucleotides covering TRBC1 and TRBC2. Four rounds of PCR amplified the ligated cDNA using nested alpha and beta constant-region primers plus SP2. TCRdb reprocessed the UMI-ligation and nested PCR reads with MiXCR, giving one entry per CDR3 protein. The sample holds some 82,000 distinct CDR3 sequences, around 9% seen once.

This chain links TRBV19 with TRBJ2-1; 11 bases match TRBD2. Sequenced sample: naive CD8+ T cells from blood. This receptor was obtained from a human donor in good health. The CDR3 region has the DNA TGTGCCAGTAGTACCGCTAGCGGGAGGAATGAGCAGTTCTTC. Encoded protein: CASSTASGRNEQFF.